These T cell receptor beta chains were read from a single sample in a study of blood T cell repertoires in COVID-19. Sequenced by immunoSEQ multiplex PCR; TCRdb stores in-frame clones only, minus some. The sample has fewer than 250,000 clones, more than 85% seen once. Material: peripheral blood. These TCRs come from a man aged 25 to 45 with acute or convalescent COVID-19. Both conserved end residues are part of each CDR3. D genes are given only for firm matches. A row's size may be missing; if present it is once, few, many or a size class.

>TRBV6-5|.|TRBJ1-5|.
TGTGCCAGCCGTACAGCTATCAATCAGCCCCAGCATTTT
CASRTAINQPQHF
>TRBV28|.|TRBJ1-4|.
TGTGCCAGCAGCTCAGGGCCAACTAATGAAAAACTGTTTTTT
CASSSGPTNEKLFF
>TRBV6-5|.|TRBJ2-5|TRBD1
TGTGCCACCAGACAGGGGCCGGAGACCCAGTACTTC
CATRQGPETQYF
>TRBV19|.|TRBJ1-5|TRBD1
TGTGCCAGTAGTACCCCGGACAGGGGGCAGCGTCAGCCCCAGCATTTT
CASSTPDRGQRQPQHF
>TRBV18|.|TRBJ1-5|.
TGTGCCAGCTCAGCGGACAGTTATCAGCCCCAGCATTTT
CASSADSYQPQHF
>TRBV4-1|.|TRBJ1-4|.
TGCGCCAGCAGCTCGACCGGACTTAATGTGGGAAAACTGTTTTTT
CASSSTGLNVGKLFF
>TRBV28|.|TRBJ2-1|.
TGTGCCAGCAGCCCAGACAGTTACAATGAGCAGTTCTTC
CASSPDSYNEQFF
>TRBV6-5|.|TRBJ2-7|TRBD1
TGTGCCAGCAGAGACAGGGTGTCGAACGAGCAGTACTTC
CASRDRVSNEQYF
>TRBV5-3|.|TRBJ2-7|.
TGTGCCAGACTTAGCGGAGGTTCCTACGAGCAGTACTTC
CARLSGGSYEQYF
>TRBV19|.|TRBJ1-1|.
TGTGCCAGTAGTATTTTAGGGGAGAACACTGAAGCTTTCTTT
CASSILGENTEAFF
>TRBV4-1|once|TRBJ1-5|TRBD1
TGCGCCAGCAGCCAAGATGGGACAGGGTGGAATCAGCCCCAGCATTTT
CASSQDGTGWNQPQHF
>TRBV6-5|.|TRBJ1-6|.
TGTGCCAGCAGACACAGGGAATCAAGTTCACCCCTCCACTTT
CASRHRESSSPLHF
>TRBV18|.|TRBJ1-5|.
TGTGCCAGCTCACCGTTTCAGCAACCGGGGCAGCCCCAGCATTTT
CASSPFQQPGQPQHF
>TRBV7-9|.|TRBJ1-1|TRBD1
TGTGCCAGCATCCCGCCCAACAGGGGTACTGAAGCTTTCTTT
CASIPPNRGTEAFF
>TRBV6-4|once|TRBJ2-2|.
TGTGCCAGCAGTAATCAGGCGGGCGGGGAGCTGTTTTTT
CASSNQAGGELFF
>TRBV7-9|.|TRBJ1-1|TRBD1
TGTGCCAGCAGCTTTGGGGACAGGGGGGACACTGAAGCTTTCTTT
CASSFGDRGDTEAFF
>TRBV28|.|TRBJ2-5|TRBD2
TGTGCCAGCCGACTAGCGGGGGAAAAAAAGACCCAGTACTTC
CASRLAGEKKTQYF
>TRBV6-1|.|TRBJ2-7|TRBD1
TGTGCCAGCAGTGAAGCTGGGACAGAAGACTACGAGCAGTACTTC
CASSEAGTEDYEQYF
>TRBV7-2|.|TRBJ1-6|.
TGTGCCAGCAGCCGTAAACAAACAGGGCCAAATTCACCCCTCCACTTT
CASSRKQTGPNSPLHF
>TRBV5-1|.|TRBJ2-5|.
TGCGCCAGCAGCTTCGGGGAGACCCAGTACTTC
CASSFGETQYF